The clone carrying this TCR beta chain came up a few times. Its antigen is not identified. These data belong to a study of early T cells in non-severe SARS-CoV-2 infection. Study background: Chains were not paired, and sequencing was done on bulk RNA from unsorted whole blood. Study-wide findings and caveats: Matching results from VDJdb favored anti-spike CD8 responses, leaving private and CD4 specificities undetected.

This CDR3 region has 16 residues. Trimming at V came to 2 bases and at J to 1 base, leaving 4 bases not matched to a gene. Germline-derived CDR1 and CDR2 are SGHVS and FNYEAQ. Unique molecular identifier tags were affixed to discrete cDNA molecules. Using its own MiXCR run on the 5' RACE reads, TCRdb lists one record per CDR3 protein. The sample has 70,000 or so distinct CDR3 sequences; approximately 15% are singletons. The rearrangement uses TRBV7-6 and TRBJ2-3, with 9 nucleotides matching TRBD1. This TCR derives from an adult who was a healthcare worker with PCR-confirmed SARS-CoV-2 infection or an uninfected control (not recorded which). Sequencing was carried out using whole blood. The CDR3 protein is CASSLSWDRGTDTQYF. For the CDR3, the DNA is TGTGCCAGCAGCTTATCGTGGGACAGGGGCACAGATACGCAGTATTTT.